This entry lists 26 T cell receptor beta chains sequenced from one sample in a study of cytomegalovirus exposure and HLA in healthy donors. With 60 Vbeta and 13 Jbeta primers, the PCR was carried out. Only in-frame clones appear in the TCRdb table, and some are missing; sequencing was by immunoSEQ multiplex PCR. Altogether 110,000 or so clones are present, roughly 80% being singletons, with the ten largest covering 5% to 6%. Material: PBMCs. The receptors were gathered from a woman between 25 and 40 years old in good health and CMV-seropositive.

This chain joins TRBV9 and TRBJ1-3, with D unclear. Germline loops: CDR1 SGDLS, CDR2 YYNGEE. The CDR3 length is 15 residues. Trimming took 3 bases from V and 0 from J, leaving 10 bases between them. CDR3 loop: CASSAGRSSGNTIYF. As DNA, the CDR3 is TGTGCCAGCAGCGCCGGCCGGAGCTCTGGAAACACCATATATTTT.

CDR3 nucleotide sequence: TGTGCCAGCAGCGGACAGAGCATGAACACTGAAGCTTTCTTT. Encoded protein: CASSGQSMNTEAFF. This sequence joins TRBV27 and TRBJ1-1; D may be TRBD1 (6 bases). V shed 6 bases and J shed 0 bases, with 11 bases lying between them. The germline V gene encodes CDR1 MNHEY and CDR2 SMNVEV (reference sequence). The CDR3 loop spans 14 amino acids.

CDR3 sequence reads: CAFFTGTSGPGVGYF. In DNA, the CDR3 is TGTGCCTTCTTCACCGGGACTAGCGGACCGGGGGTCGGGTATTTT. The J gene is TRBJ2-3, the V gene TRBV30, with TRBD2 identical over 11 bases. V lost 7 bases and J lost 14; bases outside the gene matches: 20. CDR1 is GTSNPN, CDR2 SVGIG, per germline (reference sequence). This CDR3 has 15 amino acids.

Concerning this clone: Other DNA sequences from this sample encode an identical CDR3 as well. V is TRBV5-1 and J is TRBJ2-3; maybe TRBD2 (6 bases). CDR1 is SGHRS, CDR2 YFSETQ, per germline. The V gene lost 4 bases and the J gene lost 3 bases, with 15 bases spanning the gap. The CDR3 loop spans 15 amino acids. DNA of the CDR3: TGCGCCAGCAGCATAGGAGGGGCCGGGACAGATACGCAGTATTTT. It translates to CASSIGGAGTDTQYF.

The CDR3 region is CASRGDSYNTEAFF. CDR3 DNA: TGTGCCAGCAGGGGGGACAGCTATAACACTGAAGCTTTCTTT. The V and J genes are TRBV27 and TRBJ1-1; 7 positions match TRBD1. The germline V gene has CDR1 MNHEY and CDR2 SMNVEV (reference sequence). The CDR3 loop spans 14 amino acids. Trimming at V came to 6 bases and at J to 2 bases, leaving 6 bases not matched to a gene.

Comments on this clone: Relative to the germline gene, one junction end is altered; a read error may explain this. The rearrangement uses TRBV7-9 and TRBJ2-2, with 10 bases that match TRBD2. The CDR3 covers 16 residues. Germline lookup yields CDR1 SEHNR and CDR2 FQNEAQ (reference sequence). The CDR3 loop is CSSSLPSGRGPGELFF. The CDR3 nucleotides are TGTTCCAGCAGCCTCCCAAGCGGGAGGGGTCCCGGGGAGCTGTTTTTT. Variable domain in full (rest from reference TRBV7-9 and TRBJ2-2): DTGVSQNPRHKITKRGQNVTFRCDPISEHNRLYWYRQTLGQGPEFLTYFQNEAQLEKSRLLSDRFSAERPKGSFSTLEIQRTEQGDSAMYLCSSSLPSGRGPGELFFGEGSRLTVL.

This clone was seen a handful of times. The V and J genes are TRBV2 and TRBJ2-7; 11 nucleotides agree with TRBD2. Germline lookup yields CDR1 SNHLY and CDR2 FYNNEI. The CDR3 sequence is 18 residues long. V shed 3 bases and J 7 bases; nucleotides not matched to a gene: 17. Here the CDR3 reads CASSEDVYWGLAEEEQYF. CDR3 nucleotide sequence: TGTGCCAGCAGTGAGGACGTATATTGGGGACTAGCGGAGGAAGAGCAGTACTTC.

J is TRBJ1-5 and V is TRBV4-2; 11 nucleotides agree with TRBD1. The CDR3 covers 17 residues. The V and J ends lost 0 bases and 7 bases, in that order; junction bases with no gene match: 8. The V gene's germline CDR1 is LGHNA and CDR2 YNFKEQ. The DNA for the CDR3 is TGTGCCAGCAGCCAAGAAGAGAGGACAGGGGGCCAACAGCCCCAGCATTTT. Encoded protein: CASSQEERTGGQQPQHF.

The chain carries TRBV5-1 and TRBJ2-5; the match to TRBD2 covers 11 bases. Germline assignment: CDR1 SGHRS and CDR2 YFSETQ. V shed 5 bases, J shed 3 bases, and the junction held 6 bases outside the gene matches. CDR3 size: 15 residues. The CDR3 spells CASRVSGGAEETQYF. CDR3 bases: TGCGCCAGCAGGGTTAGCGGGGGGGCAGAAGAGACCCAGTACTTC.

The CDR3 is CASSYGEETQYF. CDR3 DNA sequence: TGTGCCAGCAGCTACGGGGAAGAGACCCAGTACTTC. The genes are TRBV7-8 and TRBJ2-5; D perhaps matches TRBD2 (5 bases). The CDR3 loop spans 12 amino acids. Germline values: CDR1 SGHVS, CDR2 FQNEAQ. Trimming shortened V by 4 bases and J by 3 bases, and 6 bases separated the two germline ends.

V is TRBV6-1 and J is TRBJ2-1; 9 nucleotides agree with TRBD1. The germline CDR1 and CDR2 sequences are MNHNS and SASEGT. The trim removed 4 bases at V and 7 bases at J, leaving 5 bases unmatched. The CDR3 is 14 amino acids. The CDR3 nucleotides read TGTGCCAGCAGTGGCCGGGACAGGGTAAATGAGCAGTTCTTC. It translates to CASSGRDRVNEQFF.

This chain joins TRBV9 and TRBJ1-1, with TRBD1 matching over 11 bases. Losses at the gene ends were 4 bases for V and 4 bases for J; bases not matched to a gene: 12. CDR1 and CDR2 (germline): SGDLS, YYNGEE. The CDR3 loop spans 17 amino acids. DNA of the CDR3: TGTGCCAGCAGCTCAGTAGTTGGGGACAGGGGGATCACTGAAGCTTTCTTT. Its translation is CASSSVVGDRGITEAFF.

V and J are TRBV19 and TRBJ1-5; D is uncertain. V gave up 9 bases and J gave up 0 bases, with 6 bases separating them. This CDR3 spans 12 amino acids. Per germline, CDR1 LNHDA and CDR2 SQIVND (reference sequence). The CDR3 DNA sequence: TGTGCCAGCCACATTAGCAATCAGCCCCAGCATTTT. This sequence encodes CASHISNQPQHF.

This sequence joins TRBV29-1 and TRBJ2-3; weak D call: TRBD2 (6 bases). The CDR3 runs 13 residues. V lost 4 bases and J lost 2, with 10 bases in between. Germline V gives CDR1 SQVTM, CDR2 ANQGSEA. CDR3: CSVVGGNTDTQYF. The CDR3 DNA is TGCAGCGTTGTTGGGGGGAACACAGATACGCAGTATTTT.

This chain links TRBV27 with TRBJ1-1; D call uncertain. The V gene lost 3 bases and the J gene lost 1 base, with 9 bases spanning the gap. The germline CDR1 and CDR2 sequences are MNHEY and SMNVEV (reference sequence). The CDR3 is 14 residues long. CDR3 nucleotides: TGTGCCAGCAGTTTTTCGCGACAGAACACTGAAGCTTTCTTT. Residues: CASSFSRQNTEAFF.

The rearrangement uses TRBV5-4 and TRBJ1-1; D is unresolved. There are 12 residues in the CDR3. CDR1 is SGHNT and CDR2 is YYREEE in the germline V gene (reference sequence). V was pared by 4 bases and J by 1 base, with 5 bases between. The CDR3: CASSRGNTEAFF. CDR3 bases: TGTGCCAGCAGCCGGGGGAACACTGAAGCTTTCTTT. Drawing the rest from reference TRBV5-4 and TRBJ1-1, the complete variable domain is ETGVTQSPTHLIKTRGQQVTLRCSSQSGHNTVSWYQQALGQGPQFIFQYYREEENGRGNFPPRFSGLQFPNYSSELNVNALELDDSALYLCASSRGNTEAFFGQGTRLTVV.

The J gene is TRBJ2-3, the V gene TRBV27; 16 bases line up with TRBD2. Germline CDR1 is MNHEY and CDR2 is SMNVEV (reference sequence). The ends lost 3 bases at V and 2 bases at J; junction bases unmatched: 2. CDR3 size: 17 residues. CDR3 in amino acids: CASSLGLAGGNTDTQYF. The CDR3 nucleotides are TGTGCCAGCAGTTTGGGACTAGCGGGAGGGAACACAGATACGCAGTATTTT.

The chain couples TRBV19 to TRBJ1-5; D is unclear. Per the germline V gene, CDR1 is LNHDA and CDR2 is SQIVND (reference sequence). The CDR3 runs 13 residues. Trimming left V 2 bases short and J 3 bases short, with 5 bases between. CDR3 sequence (DNA): TGTGCCAGTAGTATACAGTTCAATCAGCCCCAGCATTTT. Encoded protein: CASSIQFNQPQHF.

The V and J genes are TRBV7-9 and TRBJ1-3; D ambiguous. The CDR3 loop spans 12 amino acids. V shed 2 bases and J shed 3 bases, with 2 bases lying between them. The germline gives CDR1 SEHNR, CDR2 FQNEAQ (reference sequence). The CDR3 here is CASSLHGNTIYF. The CDR3 nucleotides are TGTGCCAGCAGCTTACATGGAAACACCATATATTTT.

The V gene is TRBV2, the J gene TRBJ2-5, with D possibly being TRBD2 (5 bases). Looked up from germline, CDR1 is SNHLY and CDR2 is FYNNEI. The CDR3 sequence is 14 residues long. The V end was cut by 9 bases, the J end by 2 bases, with 16 bases between. In DNA form, the CDR3 reads TGTGCCAGTCTCGGGAACGCCCAACAAGAGACCCAGTACTTC. This sequence encodes CASLGNAQQETQYF.

The J gene is TRBJ2-3, the V gene TRBV11-3; TRBD2 might be the D (6 bases). Germline values: CDR1 SGHNT, CDR2 YENEEA. The CDR3 spans 17 residues. Trimming stripped 5 bases from V and 1 base from J, with 19 bases between. The CDR3 protein is CASSPRGWEVGTDTQYF. The CDR3, as DNA: TGTGCCAGCAGCCCCCGGGGGTGGGAGGTGGGCACAGATACGCAGTATTTT.

This clone showed up just once. The chain carries TRBV6-1 and TRBJ1-1; TRBD1 matches 8 bases. The CDR3 is made up of 16 amino acids. CDR1 and CDR2 from the germline V gene are MNHNS and SASEGT. V lost 3 bases and J lost 3; bases outside the gene matches: 9. CDR3: CASSDEDRTGHTEAFF. CDR3 nucleotides: TGTGCCAGCAGTGATGAAGATAGGACAGGGCACACTGAAGCTTTCTTT.

The chain combines TRBV10-2 with TRBJ2-7; D might be TRBD2 (6 bases). Per the germline V gene, CDR1 is WSHSY and CDR2 is SAAADI. CDR3 length: 14 residues. V was cut by 6 bases and J by 7 bases, with 19 bases left in between. This CDR3 is CASRTQGGMGEQYF. DNA of the CDR3: TGCGCCAGCAGAACTCAGGGAGGAATGGGGGAGCAGTACTTC.

About this clone: The sample contains more than one DNA sequence encoding this CDR3. The chain joins TRBV12-5 to TRBJ2-7; no clear D. Trimming took off 1 base at V and 6 bases at J, with 4 bases between the two ends. The CDR3 is made up of 11 amino acids. The germline CDR1 and CDR2 sequences are LGHNT and FRNRAP. CDR3 in amino acids: CASGLGLEQYF. As DNA, the CDR3 is TGTGCTAGTGGTTTGGGGCTCGAGCAGTACTTC.

The chain combines TRBV5-1 with TRBJ2-7, with 10 bases fitting TRBD2. The ends lost 2 bases at V and 2 bases at J; junction bases unmatched: 13. The CDR3 is made up of 18 amino acids. CDR1 is SGHRS, CDR2 YFSETQ, per germline. Here the CDR3 reads CASSFRRTSGNFPYEQYF. CDR3 in DNA: TGCGCCAGCAGCTTTCGTAGAACTAGCGGGAATTTCCCCTACGAGCAGTACTTC.

In its sample, this clone was seen a few times. V usage is TRBV14 and J usage is TRBJ2-3, with TRBD1 matching 7 bases. Germline V lookup: CDR1 SGHDN, CDR2 FVKESK. V was pared by 1 base and J by 5 bases, with 6 bases of the junction left unmatched. The CDR3 length is 15 residues. The CDR3 DNA is TGTGCCAGCAGCCAAGGCAGGGGGTGGGAAGATACGCAGTATTTT. Translated: CASSQGRGWEDTQYF. Complete variable domain (other parts from reference TRBV14 and TRBJ2-3): EAGVTQFPSHSVIEKGQTVTLRCDPISGHDNLYWYRRVMGKEIKFLLHFVKESKQDESGMPNNRFLAERTGGTYSTLKVQPAELEDSGVYFCASSQGRGWEDTQYFGPGTRLTVL.